The 20 T cell receptor beta chains in this list originate from one sample, sequenced in a study of T-cell reconstitution after alpha-beta-depleted transplantation in children. Molecular barcoding with unique molecular identifiers was used for the TCRbeta library. MiXCR, run by TCRdb on the PCR reads, gives a single entry per CDR3 protein. The table has 220,000 or so distinct CDR3 sequences, 6.5% to 10% seen once. The material was PBMCs, mostly from graft donor cells, obtained 180 days after TCRalphabeta/CD19-depleted stem cell transplant. Receptors originate from a male patient younger than 18 who had a stem cell transplant for acute lymphoblastic leukemia, so the T cells may come from the graft donor.

Many counts were recorded for this clonotype. The rearrangement links TRBV2 to TRBJ1-1; D might be TRBD1 (5 bases). This CDR3 has 12 residues. V was clipped by 6 bases and J by 5 bases, with 10 bases between them. CDR1 and CDR2 (germline): SNHLY, FYNNEI. The CDR3 sequence is CASRGGSTEAFF. CDR3 DNA sequence: TGTGCCAGCAGGGGGGGGAGTACTGAAGCTTTCTTT. The whole variable domain, remainder taken from reference TRBV2 and TRBJ1-1, is EPEVTQTPSHQVTQMGQEVILRCVPISNHLYFYWYRQILGQKVEFLVSFYNNEISEKSEIFDDQFSVERPDGSNFTLKIRSTKLEDSAMYFCASRGGSTEAFFGQGTRLTVV.

In this sample, this clonotype turned up a few times. The chain combines TRBV19 with TRBJ1-5; a weak D match, TRBD1 (6 bases). CDR3 length equals 16 residues. Germline V CDR1 and CDR2: LNHDA, SQIVND (reference sequence). Trimming stripped 7 bases from V and 5 bases from J, with 21 bases between. The CDR3 loop reads CASTGEESRWDQPQHF. The CDR3 DNA reads as TGTGCCAGTACAGGGGAAGAATCGAGGTGGGATCAGCCCCAGCATTTT.

This clonotype showed up many times. This rearrangement joins TRBV4-3 to TRBJ2-1; perhaps D is TRBD1 or TRBD2 (5 bases each). V was clipped by 2 bases and J by 10 bases, with 12 bases between them. The CDR3 is 13 residues long. Germline values: CDR1 LGHNA, CDR2 YSLEER. The CDR3, as DNA: TGCGCCAGCAGCCAAAACAGGCGAGGGGAGCAGTTCTTC. Protein sequence: CASSQNRRGEQFF.

This clonotype appeared many times. This sequence joins TRBV28 and TRBJ2-5; D gene ambiguous. Germline V gene data show CDR1 as MDHEN and CDR2 as SYDVKM. The germline V and J ends were trimmed by 8 bases and 2 bases, with 12 bases remaining between them. The CDR3 is 13 residues long. The CDR3 coding sequence is TGTGCCAGCCGGGTATTGGGGCAAGAGACCCAGTACTTC. This encodes CASRVLGQETQYF.

This clonotype has ten or more counts. This rearrangement joins TRBV7-6 to TRBJ2-1; tentative D call: TRBD2 (6 bases). Germline V gene data show CDR1 as SGHVS and CDR2 as FNYEAQ. The CDR3 totals 13 residues. V lost 2 bases to trimming and J lost 5 bases, with 7 bases between them. The CDR3: CASSLRLDNEQFF. The CDR3 bases are TGTGCCAGCAGCTTACGACTAGACAATGAGCAGTTCTTC.

This clonotype was counted ten times or more. J is TRBJ2-3 and V is TRBV20-1; 11 nucleotides align to TRBD2. V shed 5 bases and J 9 bases; nucleotides not matched to a gene: 10. The CDR3 is 14 amino acids. Germline assignment: CDR1 DFQATT and CDR2 SNEGSKA (reference sequence). Here the CDR3 reads CSASDVAGGITQYF. CDR3 DNA: TGCAGTGCTTCCGACGTAGCGGGGGGGATCACGCAGTATTTT.

In its sample, this clonotype was seen many times. CDR3 nucleotide sequence: TGTGCCAGCACCCCTTATGGGGGGACGAACACCGGGGAGCTGTTTTTT. It yields the protein CASTPYGGTNTGELFF. The rearrangement uses TRBV9 and TRBJ2-2, with a tentative D call TRBD2 (6 bases). CDR3 length: 16 amino acids. Trimming stripped 6 bases from V and 0 bases from J, with 15 bases between. Germline V CDR1 and CDR2: SGDLS, YYNGEE.

This clonotype was counted at least ten times. V is TRBV6-5 and J is TRBJ1-3; TRBD1 is a possible D gene (5 bases). The CDR3 runs 15 residues. Germline V CDR1 and CDR2: MNHEY, SVGAGI. V lost 0 bases and J lost 4, with 10 bases in between. Written as DNA, the CDR3 is TGTGCCAGCAGTTACTCCGGGGGAGAAGGAAACACCATATATTTT. It is translated as CASSYSGGEGNTIYF.

In this sample, this clonotype turned up many times. This sequence joins TRBV4-3 and TRBJ1-4; 7 nucleotides agree with TRBD1. Germline V gene data show CDR1 as LGHNA and CDR2 as YSLEER. J lost 0 bases, V lost 0 bases, and 7 bases had no gene match. There are 18 residues in the CDR3. CDR3 nucleotides: TGCGCCAGCAGCCAAGATTACAGGGGCCTCACAACTAATGAAAAACTGTTTTTT. Amino acids: CASSQDYRGLTTNEKLFF.

The table lists this clonotype with many counts. V is TRBV3-1 and J is TRBJ1-2; the D is unclear. There are 13 residues in the CDR3. V lost 1 base and J lost 8, with 11 bases in between. CDR1 and CDR2 (germline): LGHDT, YNNKEL (reference sequence). The CDR3 protein is CASSQAHSGGYTF. DNA of the CDR3: TGTGCCAGCAGCCAAGCCCACAGTGGCGGCTACACCTTC.

This clonotype was observed many times. The rearrangement joins TRBV4-2 to TRBJ2-1, with a tentative D call TRBD2 (6 bases). Trimming removed 1 base at V and 6 bases at J, with 13 bases between. Germline V gene lookup returns CDR1 LGHNA and CDR2 YNFKEQ. The CDR3 has 15 residues. The CDR3 is CASSQGRAGTNEQFF. The CDR3 DNA is TGTGCCAGCAGCCAAGGGAGGGCCGGTACCAATGAGCAGTTCTTC.

This clonotype was detected ten times or more. This chain uses TRBV20-1 with TRBJ2-1; D is undetermined. The CDR3 loop spans 14 amino acids. V lost 1 base, J lost 12 bases, and 19 bases lay in between. CDR1 and CDR2 from the germline V gene are DFQATT and SNEGSKA (reference sequence). The DNA of the CDR3 is TGCAGTGCTAGAGGCCTAGATGTAGGGTTAGCGCAGTTCTTC. This codes for CSARGLDVGLAQFF.

This clonotype was recorded at least ten times. The DNA of the CDR3 is TGTGCCAGCAGTTACGGGACAGGGGTGTTTGAAAAACTGTTTTTT. Its protein product is CASSYGTGVFEKLFF. This chain joins TRBV12-3 or TRBV12-4 and TRBJ1-4; TRBD1 matches 10 bases. CDR3 size: 15 residues. J gave up 7 bases and V 4 bases, and 6 bases lay outside the gene matches.

In this sample, this clonotype turned up many times. The chain couples TRBV5-1 to TRBJ1-1; D remains ambiguous. The ends were cut back, 2 bases at V and 0 bases at J, with 14 bases in the middle. The CDR3 has 16 residues. Germline V gives CDR1 SGHRS, CDR2 YFSETQ. The CDR3 DNA sequence: TGCGCCAGCAGCTTCCTAGGACTGCCCGTGAACACTGAAGCTTTCTTT. It is translated as CASSFLGLPVNTEAFF. Supplemented by reference TRBV5-1 and TRBJ1-1, the full variable domain reads KAGVTQTPRYLIKTRGQQVTLSCSPISGHRSVSWYQQTPGQGLQFLFEYFSETQRNKGNFPGRFSGRQFSNSRSEMNVSTLELGDSALYLCASSFLGLPVNTEAFFGQGTRLTVV.

The sample holds many counts of this clonotype. The chain links TRBV13 to TRBJ2-5; 9 nucleotides agree with TRBD1. Unmatched junction bases numbered 4, after V lost 6 bases and J lost 2 bases. Germline loops: CDR1 PRHDT, CDR2 FYEKMQ (reference sequence). This CDR3 is built from 14 residues. In DNA, the CDR3 is TGTGCCAGCAGGGGGGACAGGGAACAAGAGACCCAGTACTTC. It specifies CASRGDREQETQYF. Complete variable domain (other parts from reference TRBV13 and TRBJ2-5): AAGVIQSPRHLIKEKRETATLKCYPIPRHDTVYWYQQGPGQDPQFLISFYEKMQSDKGSIPDRFSAQQFSDYHSELNMSSLELGDSALYFCASRGDREQETQYFGPGTRLLVL.

This clonotype was recorded a few times. The CDR3 bases are TGCAGTGCCCTCTGGGCCGGGACTAGCTGGCCGAGCTCCTACAATGAGCAGTTCTTC. Its translation is CSALWAGTSWPSSYNEQFF. V is TRBV20-1 and J is TRBJ2-1; 9 bases line up with TRBD2. The CDR3 consists of 19 residues. Germline CDR1 DFQATT, CDR2 SNEGSKA (reference sequence). After removal of 6 bases from V and 0 bases from J, the junction contained 18 bases not matched to a gene.

This clonotype was counted many times. This chain uses TRBV24-1 with TRBJ2-3, with 9 bases that match TRBD1. Trimming removed 5 bases from V and 5 bases from J; junction bases left unmatched: 4. This CDR3 is 14 amino acids long. Germline CDR1 KGHDR, CDR2 SFDVKD. This CDR3 is CATSVPGQGDTQYF. In DNA form, the CDR3 reads TGTGCCACCAGTGTCCCGGGACAGGGAGATACGCAGTATTTT.

This clonotype has ten or more counts. This chain joins TRBV18 and TRBJ2-5; the D is unclear. The V gene lost 2 bases and the J gene lost 4 bases, with 8 bases spanning the gap. This CDR3 has 13 amino acids. Germline V gene lookup returns CDR1 KGHSH and CDR2 LQKENI. The CDR3: CASSPTEVETQYF. The CDR3 DNA sequence: TGTGCCAGCTCACCAACCGAGGTAGAGACCCAGTACTTC.

This clonotype was recorded at least ten times. The chain carries TRBV29-1 and TRBJ2-5, with TRBD2 matching over 10 bases. Germline lookup yields CDR1 SQVTM and CDR2 ANQGSEA. The CDR3 spans 18 residues. Unmatched junction bases numbered 11, after V lost 0 bases and J lost 1 base. CDR3 nucleotides: TGCAGCGTTGAAGAGGGGAGGACTAGCGGAGACTTCCAAGAGACCCAGTACTTC. It is translated as CSVEEGRTSGDFQETQYF. The complete variable domain, with remaining parts taken from reference TRBV29-1 and TRBJ2-5, reads SAVISQKPSRDICQRGTSLTIQCQVDSQVTMMFWYRQQPGQSLTLIATANQGSEATYESGFVIDKFPISRPNLTFSTLTVSNMSPEDSSIYLCSVEEGRTSGDFQETQYFGPGTRLLVL.

This clonotype was recorded many times. The chain has TRBV7-2 and TRBJ2-7, with D possibly TRBD2 on 6 matching bases. Trimming took 1 base from V and 0 from J, leaving 10 bases between them. The length of the CDR3 is 15 residues. Looked up from germline, CDR1 is SGHTA and CDR2 is FQGNSA. CDR3 coding DNA: TGTGCCAGCAGCTTAGGGGCGGGGAGCTCCTACGAGCAGTACTTC. Translating it yields CASSLGAGSSYEQYF.